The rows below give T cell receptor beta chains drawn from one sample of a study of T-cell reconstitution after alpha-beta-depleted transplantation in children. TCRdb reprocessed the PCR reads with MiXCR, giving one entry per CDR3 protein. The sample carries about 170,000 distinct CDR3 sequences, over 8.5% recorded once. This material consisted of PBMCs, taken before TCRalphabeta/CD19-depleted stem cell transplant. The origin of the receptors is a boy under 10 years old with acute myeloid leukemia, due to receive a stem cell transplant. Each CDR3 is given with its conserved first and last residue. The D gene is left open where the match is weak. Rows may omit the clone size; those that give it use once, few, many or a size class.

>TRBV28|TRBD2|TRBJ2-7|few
TGTGCCAGCGGAGCTAGCGGGGGGGTTGAATACGACCAGTACTTC
CASGASGGVEYDQYF
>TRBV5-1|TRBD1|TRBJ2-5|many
TGCGCCAGCAGCCCTTCGGACAGGTTGATCTACGGGACCCAGTACTTC
CASSPSDRLIYGTQYF
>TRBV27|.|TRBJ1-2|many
TGTGCCAGTACTGGGGGTATCGGCTATGGCTACACCTTC
CASTGGIGYGYTF
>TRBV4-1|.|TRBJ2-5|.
TGCGCCAGCAGCCAAGAGCAGGGAATATGGACCCAAGAGACCCAGTACTTC
CASSQEQGIWTQETQYF
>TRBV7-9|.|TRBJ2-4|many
TGTGCCAGCAGCTTAATAGAAAACATTCAGTACTTC
CASSLIENIQYF
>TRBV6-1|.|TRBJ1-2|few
TGTGCCAGCAGTGAAGCCCTTTTGGCAGGGAACTATGGCTACACCTTC
CASSEALLAGNYGYTF
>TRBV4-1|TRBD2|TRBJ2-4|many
TGCGCCAGCAGCCAAGGACTAGCGGGAGGCATAGCCAAAAACATTCAGTACTTC
CASSQGLAGGIAKNIQYF
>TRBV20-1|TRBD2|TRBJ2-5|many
TGCAGTGCTAGAGACGTAGGGAGGGGCCAAGAGACCCAGTACTTC
CSARDVGRGQETQYF
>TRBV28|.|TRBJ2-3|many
TGTGCCAGCAGTTTGGTCTTGGAACAGCCCACTAGACCCACAGATACGCAGTATTTT
CASSLVLEQPTRPTDTQYF
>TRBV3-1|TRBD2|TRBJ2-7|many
TGTGCCAGCAAGATAGCGGGGGGTTCCGGCGAGCAGTACTTC
CASKIAGGSGEQYF
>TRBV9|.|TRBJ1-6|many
TGTGCCAGCAGCGCAGGACTGAATTCACCCCTCCACTTT
CASSAGLNSPLHF
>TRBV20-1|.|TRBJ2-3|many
TGCATTGCTGGGGACTCTCGGGATACGCAGTATTTT
CIAGDSRDTQYF
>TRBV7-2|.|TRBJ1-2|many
TGTGCCAGCAGCTTAGGGTCGTACTATGGCTACACCTTC
CASSLGSYYGYTF
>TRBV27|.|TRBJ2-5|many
TGTGCCAGCAGTTTAAGTGCTCAAGAGACCCAGTACTTC
CASSLSAQETQYF
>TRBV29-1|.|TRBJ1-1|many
TGCAGCGTTGAAATAGGGGGGAGGGCTTTCTTT
CSVEIGGRAFF
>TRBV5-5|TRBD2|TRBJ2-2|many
TGTGCCAGCAGCTTTCGGGGGGCGAACACCGGGGAGCTGTTTTTT
CASSFRGANTGELFF
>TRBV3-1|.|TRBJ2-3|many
TGTGCCAGCCAACCCCACCTAGAGGACTACACAGATACGCAGTATTTT
CASQPHLEDYTDTQYF